This T cell receptor beta chain was identified during a study of blood T cell repertoires in COVID-19. Across the whole study: Spain, Italy and the United States supplied samples that represented acute and convalescent COVID-19.

Trimming removed 0 bases from V and 8 bases from J, with 7 bases in between. This CDR3 contains 13 residues. Germline V gene lookup returns CDR1 KGHDR and CDR2 SFDVKD. The assay was immunoSEQ multiplex PCR, and TCRdb's table has in-frame clones only and misses some. This sample yields about 270,000 clones, of which roughly 85% are seen a single time; roughly 9.6% belongs to the top ten. This clonotype was obtained from a woman in her sixties or seventies with acute or convalescent COVID-19. Sequencing was carried out using peripheral blood. This chain uses TRBV24-1 with TRBJ1-3; D is possibly TRBD1 (5 bases). This CDR3 reads CATSDLQGYTIYF. CDR3 in DNA: TGTGCCACCAGTGATTTGCAGGGATACACCATATATTTT.